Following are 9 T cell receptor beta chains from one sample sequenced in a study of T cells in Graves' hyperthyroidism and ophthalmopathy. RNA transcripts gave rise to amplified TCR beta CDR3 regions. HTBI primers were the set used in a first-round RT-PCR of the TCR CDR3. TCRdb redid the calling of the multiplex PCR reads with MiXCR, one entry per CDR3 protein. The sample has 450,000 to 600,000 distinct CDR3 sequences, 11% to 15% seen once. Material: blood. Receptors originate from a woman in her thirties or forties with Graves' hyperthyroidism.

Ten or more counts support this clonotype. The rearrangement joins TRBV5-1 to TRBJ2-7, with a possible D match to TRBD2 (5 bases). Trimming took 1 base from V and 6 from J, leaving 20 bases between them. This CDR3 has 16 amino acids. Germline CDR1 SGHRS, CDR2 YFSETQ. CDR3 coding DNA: TGCGCCAGCAGCTTGTTTGGAACTAGTCGAGGCCTCGAGCAGTACTTC. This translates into CASSLFGTSRGLEQYF.

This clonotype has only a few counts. CDR3: CASSLEQGLRNTIYF. The CDR3 DNA sequence: TGCGCCAGCAGCTTGGAACAGGGGTTGAGAAACACCATATATTTT. The chain has TRBV5-1 and TRBJ1-3; 7 bases line up with TRBD1. The V gene's germline CDR1 is SGHRS and CDR2 YFSETQ. The CDR3 covers 15 residues. V shed 0 bases and J 5 bases; nucleotides not matched to a gene: 5. Looking up the rest from reference TRBV5-1 and TRBJ1-3 gives the full variable domain: KAGVTQTPRYLIKTRGQQVTLSCSPISGHRSVSWYQQTPGQGLQFLFEYFSETQRNKGNFPGRFSGRQFSNSRSEMNVSTLELGDSALYLCASSLEQGLRNTIYFGEGSWLTVV.

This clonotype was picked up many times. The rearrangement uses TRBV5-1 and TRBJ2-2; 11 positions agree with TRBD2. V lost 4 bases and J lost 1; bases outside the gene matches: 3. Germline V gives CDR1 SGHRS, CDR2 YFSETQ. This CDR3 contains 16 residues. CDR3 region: CASSNLAGGNTGELFF. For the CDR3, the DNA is TGCGCCAGCAGCAATCTAGCGGGAGGGAACACCGGGGAGCTGTTTTTT.

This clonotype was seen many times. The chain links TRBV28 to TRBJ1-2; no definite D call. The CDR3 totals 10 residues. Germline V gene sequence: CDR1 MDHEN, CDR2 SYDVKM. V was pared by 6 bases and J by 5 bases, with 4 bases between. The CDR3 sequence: CASSRYGYTF. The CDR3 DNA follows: TGTGCCAGCAGCCGTTATGGCTACACCTTC.

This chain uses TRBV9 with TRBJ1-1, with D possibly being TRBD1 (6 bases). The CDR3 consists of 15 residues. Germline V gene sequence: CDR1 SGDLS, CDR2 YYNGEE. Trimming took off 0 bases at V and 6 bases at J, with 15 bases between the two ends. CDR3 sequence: CASSVELTGLPEAFF. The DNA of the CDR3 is TGTGCCAGCAGCGTAGAGCTAACAGGGCTGCCTGAAGCTTTCTTT. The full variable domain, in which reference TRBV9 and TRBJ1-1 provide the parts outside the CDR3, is DSGVTQTPKHLITATGQRVTLRCSPRSGDLSVYWYQQSLDQGLQFLIQYYNGEERAKGNILERFSAQQFPDLHSELNLSSLELGDSALYFCASSVELTGLPEAFFGQGTRLTVV.

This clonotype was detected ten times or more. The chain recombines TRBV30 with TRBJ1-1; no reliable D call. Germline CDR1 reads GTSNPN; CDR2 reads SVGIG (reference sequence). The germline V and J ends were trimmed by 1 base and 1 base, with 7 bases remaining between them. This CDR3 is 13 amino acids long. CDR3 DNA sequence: TGTGCCTGGAGTGAACTGGAGAACACTGAAGCTTTCTTT. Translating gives CAWSELENTEAFF.

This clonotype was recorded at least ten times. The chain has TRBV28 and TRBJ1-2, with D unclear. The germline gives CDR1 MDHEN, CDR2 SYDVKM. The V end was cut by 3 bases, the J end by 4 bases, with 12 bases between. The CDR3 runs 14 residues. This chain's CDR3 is CASSLRSAGYGYTF. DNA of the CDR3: TGTGCCAGCAGTTTGCGGTCGGCGGGCTATGGCTACACCTTC.

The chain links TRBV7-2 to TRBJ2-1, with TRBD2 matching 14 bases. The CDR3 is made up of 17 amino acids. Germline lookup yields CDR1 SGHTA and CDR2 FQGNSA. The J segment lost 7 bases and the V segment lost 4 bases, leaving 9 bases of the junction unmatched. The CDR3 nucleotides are TGTGCCAGCAGCTCGACTAGCGGGAGGGCCAGAGGGAATGAGCAGTTCTTC. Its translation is CASSSTSGRARGNEQFF.

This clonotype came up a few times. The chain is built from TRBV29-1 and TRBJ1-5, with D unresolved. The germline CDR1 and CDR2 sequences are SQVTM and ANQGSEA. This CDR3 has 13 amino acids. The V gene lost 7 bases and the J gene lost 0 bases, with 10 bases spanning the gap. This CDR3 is CSARENSNQPQHF. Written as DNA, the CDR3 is TGCAGCGCCCGGGAAAATAGCAATCAGCCCCAGCATTTT.